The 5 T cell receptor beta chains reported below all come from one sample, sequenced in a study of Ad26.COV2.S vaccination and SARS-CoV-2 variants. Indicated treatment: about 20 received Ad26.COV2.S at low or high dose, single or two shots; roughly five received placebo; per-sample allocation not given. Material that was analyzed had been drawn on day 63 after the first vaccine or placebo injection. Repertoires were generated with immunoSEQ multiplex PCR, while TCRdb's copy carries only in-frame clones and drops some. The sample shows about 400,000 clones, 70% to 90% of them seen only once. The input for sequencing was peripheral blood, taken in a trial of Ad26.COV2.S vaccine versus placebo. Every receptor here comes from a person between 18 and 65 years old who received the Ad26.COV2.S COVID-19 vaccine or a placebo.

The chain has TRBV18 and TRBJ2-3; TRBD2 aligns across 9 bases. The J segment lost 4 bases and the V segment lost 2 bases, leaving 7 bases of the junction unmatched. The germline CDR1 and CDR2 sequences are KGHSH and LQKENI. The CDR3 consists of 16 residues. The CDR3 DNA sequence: TGTGCCAGCTCACCAAGATTAGCGGGAGCTGCAGATACGCAGTATTTT. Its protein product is CASSPRLAGAADTQYF.

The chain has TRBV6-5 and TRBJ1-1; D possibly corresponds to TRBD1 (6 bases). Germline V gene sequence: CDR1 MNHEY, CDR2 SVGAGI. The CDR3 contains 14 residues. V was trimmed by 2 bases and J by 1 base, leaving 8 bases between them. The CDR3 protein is CASSYDRKNTEAFF. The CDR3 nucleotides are TGTGCCAGCAGTTACGACAGGAAGAACACTGAAGCTTTCTTT.

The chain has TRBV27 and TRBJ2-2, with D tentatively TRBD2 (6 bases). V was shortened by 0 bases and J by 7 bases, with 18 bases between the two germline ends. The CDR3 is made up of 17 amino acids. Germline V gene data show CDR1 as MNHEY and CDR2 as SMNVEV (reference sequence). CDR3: CASSLSIPGVHGGELFF. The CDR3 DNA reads TGTGCCAGCAGTTTATCGATTCCGGGAGTCCATGGCGGGGAGCTGTTTTTT.

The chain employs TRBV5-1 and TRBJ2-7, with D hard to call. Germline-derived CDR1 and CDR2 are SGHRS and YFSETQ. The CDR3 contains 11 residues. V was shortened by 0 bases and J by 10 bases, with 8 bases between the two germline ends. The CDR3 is CASSLDTVQYF. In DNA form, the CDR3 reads TGCGCCAGCAGCTTGGACACAGTACAGTACTTC.

CDR3: CASSRGVGTGVQPQHF. In DNA form, the CDR3 reads TGTGCCAGCAGCCGGGGGGTGGGGACAGGGGTTCAGCCCCAGCATTTT. The chain uses TRBV28 and TRBJ1-5, with 10 bases matching TRBD1. This CDR3 has 16 residues. The germline V gene encodes CDR1 MDHEN and CDR2 SYDVKM. The V segment lost 6 bases and the J segment 6 bases; nucleotides outside the gene matches: 11.